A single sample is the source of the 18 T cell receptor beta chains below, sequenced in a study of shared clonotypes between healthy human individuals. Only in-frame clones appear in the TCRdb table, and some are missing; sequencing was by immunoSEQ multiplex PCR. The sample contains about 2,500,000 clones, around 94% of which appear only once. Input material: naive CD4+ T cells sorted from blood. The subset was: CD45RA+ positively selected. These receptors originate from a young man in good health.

CDR3 protein: CAISEYPNYEQYF. CDR3 DNA sequence: TGTGCCATCAGTGAGTATCCGAACTACGAGCAGTACTTC. This chain connects TRBV10-3 to TRBJ2-7; D gene uncertain. The CDR3 is 13 residues long. Germline assignment: CDR1 ENHRY and CDR2 SYGVKD. The V end was cut by 1 base, the J end by 3 bases, with 7 bases between.

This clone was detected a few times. The CDR3 protein is CAWSVHSGTNTEAFF. In nucleotides, the CDR3 is TGTGCCTGGAGTGTTCACAGCGGAACGAACACTGAAGCTTTCTTT. The rearrangement uses TRBV30 and TRBJ1-1; D is ambiguous. Germline CDR1 and CDR2: GTSNPN and SVGIG (reference sequence). Between the trimmed V and J ends, which lost 0 bases and 1 base, there was a span of 12 bases. The CDR3 totals 15 residues.

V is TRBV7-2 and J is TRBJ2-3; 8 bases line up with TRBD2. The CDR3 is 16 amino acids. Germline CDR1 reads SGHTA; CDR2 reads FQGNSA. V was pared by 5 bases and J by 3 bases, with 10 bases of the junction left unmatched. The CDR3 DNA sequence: TGTGCCAGCAGCCCTGAGATAGCGGGATGGACAGATACGCAGTATTTT. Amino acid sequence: CASSPEIAGWTDTQYF.

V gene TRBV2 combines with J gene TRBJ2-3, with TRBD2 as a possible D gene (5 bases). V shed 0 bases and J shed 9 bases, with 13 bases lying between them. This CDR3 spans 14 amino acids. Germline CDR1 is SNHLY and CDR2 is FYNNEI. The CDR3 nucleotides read TGTGCCAGCAGTGAAGCCTTGAGGGTTTGGACGCAGTATTTT. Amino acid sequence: CASSEALRVWTQYF.

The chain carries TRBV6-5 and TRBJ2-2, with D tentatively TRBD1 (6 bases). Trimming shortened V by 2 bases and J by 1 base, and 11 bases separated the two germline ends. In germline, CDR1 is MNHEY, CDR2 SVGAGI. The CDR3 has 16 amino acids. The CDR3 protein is CASSYGGGGNTGELFF. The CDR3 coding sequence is TGTGCCAGCAGTTACGGGGGCGGAGGGAACACCGGGGAGCTGTTTTTT.

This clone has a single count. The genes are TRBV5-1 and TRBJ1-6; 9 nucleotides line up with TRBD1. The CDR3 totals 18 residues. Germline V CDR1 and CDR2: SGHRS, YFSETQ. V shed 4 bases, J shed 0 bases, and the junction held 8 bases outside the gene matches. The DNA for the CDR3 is TGCGCCAGCAGCGGGGGGGACAGGGACCGCTCCTATAATTCACCCCTCCACTTT. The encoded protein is CASSGGDRDRSYNSPLHF.

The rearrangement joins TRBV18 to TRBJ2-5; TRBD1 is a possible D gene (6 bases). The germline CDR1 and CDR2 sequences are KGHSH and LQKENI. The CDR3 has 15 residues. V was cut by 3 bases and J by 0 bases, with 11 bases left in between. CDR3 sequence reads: CASSPIQGNQETQYF. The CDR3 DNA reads TGTGCCAGCTCACCGATACAGGGAAACCAAGAGACCCAGTACTTC.

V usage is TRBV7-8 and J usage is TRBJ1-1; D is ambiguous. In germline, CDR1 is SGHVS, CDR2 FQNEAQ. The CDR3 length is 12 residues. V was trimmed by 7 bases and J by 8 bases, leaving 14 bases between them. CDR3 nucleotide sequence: TGTGCCAGCACCCCCTGGAACCAGGAAGCTTTCTTT. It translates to CASTPWNQEAFF.

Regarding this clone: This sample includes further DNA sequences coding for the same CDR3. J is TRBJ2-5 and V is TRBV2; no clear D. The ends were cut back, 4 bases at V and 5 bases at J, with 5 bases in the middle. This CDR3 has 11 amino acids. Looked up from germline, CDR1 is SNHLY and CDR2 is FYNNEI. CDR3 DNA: TGTGCCAGCAGTGTAGGTGAGACCCAGTACTTC. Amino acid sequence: CASSVGETQYF.

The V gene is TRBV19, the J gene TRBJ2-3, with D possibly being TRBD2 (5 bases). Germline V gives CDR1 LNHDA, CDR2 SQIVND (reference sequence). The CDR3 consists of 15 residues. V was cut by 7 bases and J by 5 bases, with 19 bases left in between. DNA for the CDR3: TGTGCCAGTACAAGAGTAGGAGGTCCCCTAGATACGCAGTATTTT. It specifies CASTRVGGPLDTQYF.

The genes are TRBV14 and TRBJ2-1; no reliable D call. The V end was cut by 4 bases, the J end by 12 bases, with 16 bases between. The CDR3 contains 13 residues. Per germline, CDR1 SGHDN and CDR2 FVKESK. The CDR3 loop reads CASSPASSLVQFF. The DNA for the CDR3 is TGTGCCAGCAGCCCCGCAAGTTCTCTTGTGCAGTTCTTC.

The CDR3 spells CASSFLAGLEQYF. The CDR3 nucleotides are TGTGCCAGCAGCTTTCTAGCGGGATTGGAGCAGTACTTC. The rearrangement uses TRBV7-9 and TRBJ2-7; 9 bases match TRBD2. V dropped 3 bases and J dropped 7; count of bases not matched to a gene: 4. The CDR3 sequence is 13 residues long. CDR1 and CDR2 (germline): SEHNR, FQNEAQ (reference sequence).

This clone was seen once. The CDR3 DNA follows: TGTGCCAGCAGCCACATAGCGGGAGTGGGTAGGGATGAGCAGTTCTTC. Encoded protein: CASSHIAGVGRDEQFF. The J gene is TRBJ2-1, the V gene TRBV5-4; 9 nucleotides line up with TRBD2. V gave up 4 bases and J gave up 8 bases; unmatched junction bases: 13. The CDR3 spans 16 residues. The germline V gene has CDR1 SGHNT and CDR2 YYREEE (reference sequence).

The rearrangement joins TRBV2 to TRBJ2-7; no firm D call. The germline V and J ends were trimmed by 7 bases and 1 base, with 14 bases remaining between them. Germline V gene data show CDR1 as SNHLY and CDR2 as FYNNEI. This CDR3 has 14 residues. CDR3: CASTPGSLSYEQYF. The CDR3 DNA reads TGTGCCAGCACACCGGGCAGCCTATCCTACGAGCAGTACTTC.

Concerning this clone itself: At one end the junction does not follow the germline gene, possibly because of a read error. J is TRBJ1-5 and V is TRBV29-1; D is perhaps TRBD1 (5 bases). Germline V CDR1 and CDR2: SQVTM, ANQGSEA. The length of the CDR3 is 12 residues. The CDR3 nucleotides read TGCAGCGTCGGGGACCTACATCAGGCCCAGCATTTT. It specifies CSVGDLHQAQHF.

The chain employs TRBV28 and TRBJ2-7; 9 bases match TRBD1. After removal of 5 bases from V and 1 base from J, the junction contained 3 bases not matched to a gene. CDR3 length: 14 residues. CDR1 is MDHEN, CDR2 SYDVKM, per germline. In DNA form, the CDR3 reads TGTGCCAGCAGTCGACAGGGGGTTTCCTACGAGCAGTACTTC. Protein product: CASSRQGVSYEQYF.

CDR3 in amino acids: CASRTGGPGTEAFF. The CDR3 bases are TGCGCCAGCAGAACAGGGGGCCCGGGCACTGAAGCTTTCTTT. This chain connects TRBV5-1 to TRBJ1-1; TRBD1 matches at 9 bases. Germline V gene data show CDR1 as SGHRS and CDR2 as YFSETQ. The CDR3 covers 14 residues. Unmatched junction bases numbered 6, after V lost 5 bases and J lost 4 bases. Looking up the rest from reference TRBV5-1 and TRBJ1-1 gives the full variable domain: KAGVTQTPRYLIKTRGQQVTLSCSPISGHRSVSWYQQTPGQGLQFLFEYFSETQRNKGNFPGRFSGRQFSNSRSEMNVSTLELGDSALYLCASRTGGPGTEAFFGQGTRLTVV.

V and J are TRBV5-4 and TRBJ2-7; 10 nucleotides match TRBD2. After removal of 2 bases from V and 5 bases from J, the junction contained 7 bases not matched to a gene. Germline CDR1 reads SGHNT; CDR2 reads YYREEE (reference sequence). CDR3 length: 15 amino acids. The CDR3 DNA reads TGTGCCAGCAGCTTCTCGGGCCTAGCGGGAGACGAGCAGTACTTC. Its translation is CASSFSGLAGDEQYF.